A single sample gave rise to the 27 T cell receptor beta chains below, sequenced in a study of T cell repertoires in cytomegalovirus infection. Using its own MiXCR run on the reads, TCRdb lists one record per CDR3 protein. Among roughly 570,000 distinct CDR3 sequences listed, almost 40% were seen once. For these receptors, no antigen is known. Sequencing was performed on cultured PBMCs, taken from culture after CMV antigen stimulation. The receptors were sampled from a human donor in good health (CMV status not recorded). Some clones in this sample may be carry-over from other donors' samples.

This chain connects TRBV12-3 or TRBV12-4 to TRBJ2-3; D gene unclear. With 3 bases removed from V and 4 bases from J, the gap between germline ends came to 11 bases. CDR3 length equals 14 residues. CDR3: CASSFIMVPDTQYF. The CDR3 bases are TGTGCCAGCAGTTTTATTATGGTTCCAGATACGCAGTATTTT.

The genes are TRBV19 and TRBJ2-1, with a possible D match to TRBD2 (5 bases). Germline CDR1 is LNHDA and CDR2 is SQIVND (reference sequence). V was cut by 0 bases and J by 4 bases, with 16 bases left in between. CDR3 size: 17 residues. As DNA, the CDR3 is TGTGCCAGTAGTATAGACTCGGGATCCCTGGGGTACAATGAGCAGTTCTTC. Protein product: CASSIDSGSLGYNEQFF.

This rearrangement joins TRBV7-2 to TRBJ2-7; D unclear. The CDR3 has 14 amino acids. Per the germline V gene, CDR1 is SGHTA and CDR2 is FQGNSA. V was clipped by 1 base and J by 0 bases, with 7 bases between them. The chain's CDR3 is CASSLVPDSYEQYF. In DNA, the CDR3 is TGTGCCAGCAGCTTAGTTCCAGACTCCTACGAGCAGTACTTC.

The chain has TRBV11-2 and TRBJ2-3; a weak D match, TRBD2 (5 bases). The CDR3 covers 16 residues. CDR1 is SGHAT and CDR2 is FQNNGV in the germline V gene. V shed 2 bases and J shed 1 base, with 13 bases lying between them. CDR3 in amino acids: CASSLNDGVGTDTQYF. In nucleotides, the CDR3 is TGTGCCAGCAGCTTAAATGACGGGGTCGGCACAGATACGCAGTATTTT.

This clonotype was seen more than once but under ten times. The V call is TRBV7-2, the J call TRBJ1-4; TRBD1 matches 8 bases. In germline, CDR1 is SGHTA, CDR2 FQGNSA. This CDR3 spans 15 amino acids. V shed 1 base, J shed 8 bases, and the junction held 6 bases outside the gene matches. In DNA form, the CDR3 reads TGTGCCAGCAGCTTAGGTGCAGGGGGCGGAGAAAAACTGTTTTTT. Its protein product is CASSLGAGGGEKLFF.

V and J are TRBV11-3 and TRBJ2-7, with a weak D call TRBD2 (6 bases). The CDR3 has 19 amino acids. V was pared by 4 bases and J by 3 bases, with 28 bases between. CDR1 SGHNT and CDR2 YENEEA come from the germline V gene. The CDR3 DNA sequence: TGTGCCAGCAGCTCTCACACTCTAGCGCCGACCTACTCCGACTACGAGCAGTACTTC. It encodes CASSSHTLAPTYSDYEQYF.

The chain combines TRBV7-8 with TRBJ2-1; 10 positions match TRBD1. This CDR3 spans 15 amino acids. The germline V gene encodes CDR1 SGHVS and CDR2 FQNEAQ. V lost 3 bases and J lost 7; bases outside the gene matches: 6. The DNA for the CDR3 is TGTGCCAGCAGCTTGGACAGGGGGGCGATTAATGAGCAGTTCTTC. Translated: CASSLDRGAINEQFF.

The genes are TRBV6-2 or TRBV6-3 and TRBJ2-5; the match to TRBD2 covers 7 bases. From germline, CDR1 is MNHEY and CDR2 SVGEGT. The CDR3 sequence is 17 residues long. V lost 0 bases and J lost 5; bases outside the gene matches: 12. The CDR3 DNA follows: TGTGCCAGCAGTTACTCGACCACTGCGGGAGAAAGTGAGACCCAGTACTTC. Encoded protein: CASSYSTTAGESETQYF.

This clonotype was seen once. The chain combines TRBV20-1 with TRBJ2-5; 9 nucleotides line up with TRBD1. With V trimmed by 5 bases and J by 5 bases, 6 bases remained unmatched. Germline CDR1 DFQATT, CDR2 SNEGSKA (reference sequence). The CDR3 is 13 amino acids. In DNA, the CDR3 is TGCAGTGCTGACCGGGACAGGGAGGAGACCCAGTACTTC. Its protein is CSADRDREETQYF.

The V call is TRBV6-5, the J call TRBJ1-2, with D uncertain. This CDR3 has 13 amino acids. Deletions cut 7 bases from V and 5 bases from J, with 14 bases between. Germline-derived CDR1 and CDR2 are MNHEY and SVGAGI. The CDR3 sequence: CASNFGSYYGYTF. The CDR3, as DNA: TGTGCCAGCAATTTTGGGTCCTATTATGGCTACACCTTC.

The table lists this clonotype with a few counts. The chain has TRBV10-3 and TRBJ2-3; TRBD1 matches at 9 bases. The germline gives CDR1 ENHRY, CDR2 SYGVKD. CDR3 size: 16 residues. V lost 4 bases to trimming and J lost 4 bases; unmatched junction nucleotides: 9. The DNA of the CDR3 is TGTGCCATCAGTGCTACAGGGGGCTTGCAATCAGATACGCAGTATTTT. It codes for CAISATGGLQSDTQYF.

This clonotype was recorded a few times. This CDR3 is CASSTRTGFAGELFF. DNA of the CDR3: TGTGCCAGCAGTACCCGGACAGGGTTCGCCGGGGAGCTGTTTTTT. The rearrangement links TRBV12-3 or TRBV12-4 to TRBJ2-2, with 8 bases aligning to TRBD1. V shed 5 bases and J 6 bases; nucleotides not matched to a gene: 8. The length of the CDR3 is 15 residues.

This clonotype has a handful of counts. CDR3 loop: CASSPSGPRGAFF. The CDR3 region has the DNA TGCGCCAGCAGTCCCAGCGGGCCCCGGGGAGCTTTCTTT. The V call is TRBV5-1, the J call TRBJ1-1, with unresolved D. Germline values: CDR1 SGHRS, CDR2 YFSETQ. Between the trimmed V and J ends, which lost 5 bases and 10 bases, there was a span of 18 bases. CDR3 length equals 13 residues.

This clonotype was picked up a small number of times. V is TRBV7-6 and J is TRBJ2-7; D gene uncertain. Trimming shortened V by 5 bases and J by 3 bases, and 14 bases separated the two germline ends. Germline V gives CDR1 SGHVS, CDR2 FNYEAQ. The CDR3 is made up of 14 amino acids. CDR3 loop: CASSREPEIYEQYF. In DNA, the CDR3 is TGTGCCAGCAGCCGAGAACCGGAGATCTACGAGCAGTACTTC.

The rearrangement uses TRBV18 and TRBJ2-4, with a possible D match to TRBD1 (6 bases). V was pared by 1 base and J by 2 bases, with 12 bases between. CDR1 is KGHSH, CDR2 LQKENI, per germline. This CDR3 has 16 residues. CDR3 nucleotide sequence: TGTGCCAGCTCACCACAGAGGACAGAGACCAAAAACATTCAGTACTTC. Encoded protein: CASSPQRTETKNIQYF.

This clonotype was counted at least ten times. The V and J genes are TRBV7-2 and TRBJ1-2; 7 nucleotides align to TRBD1. V lost 4 bases to trimming and J lost 8 bases; unmatched junction nucleotides: 19. Germline V gene lookup returns CDR1 SGHTA and CDR2 FQGNSA. The CDR3 runs 17 residues. The CDR3: CASSSPPGAQGLRGYTF. The CDR3 nucleotides read TGTGCCAGCAGCTCCCCCCCGGGGGCACAGGGGCTTAGAGGCTACACCTTC.

This clonotype has just a few counts. The chain has TRBV6-1 and TRBJ2-1; 9 bases map to TRBD2. CDR1 and CDR2 (germline): MNHNS, SASEGT. The CDR3 runs 18 residues. After removal of 7 bases from V and 1 base from J, the junction contained 14 bases not matched to a gene. CDR3 coding DNA: TGTGCCAGCACCCAAGGGGGGCGGGGGGGCCGTTCCTACAATGAGCAGTTCTTC. This sequence encodes CASTQGGRGGRSYNEQFF.

The sample holds one count of this clonotype. The chain joins TRBV12-3 or TRBV12-4 to TRBJ2-1; 10 nucleotides line up with TRBD2. Trimming removed 5 bases from V and 9 bases from J; junction bases left unmatched: 7. This CDR3 comprises 14 residues. CDR3 loop: CASSPSGRFGEQFF. The DNA of the CDR3 is TGTGCCAGCAGTCCTAGCGGGAGATTCGGTGAGCAGTTCTTC.

There are a few counts of this clonotype. The gene calls are TRBV6-1 and TRBJ1-1, with a weak D call TRBD1 (5 bases). Deletions cut 7 bases from V and 0 bases from J, with 12 bases between. The CDR3 is made up of 14 amino acids. From germline, CDR1 is MNHNS and CDR2 SASEGT. The CDR3 sequence is CASTKTEMNTEAFF. The DNA of the CDR3 is TGTGCCAGCACCAAGACAGAAATGAACACTGAAGCTTTCTTT.

The chain combines TRBV20-1 with TRBJ1-1; D is perhaps TRBD1 (5 bases). The CDR3 covers 13 residues. Trimming removed 6 bases from V and 5 bases from J, with 16 bases in between. In germline, CDR1 is DFQATT, CDR2 SNEGSKA (reference sequence). The CDR3 sequence is CSAGGRGSTEAFF. CDR3 DNA: TGCAGTGCCGGAGGGAGGGGATCGACTGAAGCTTTCTTT.

The V call is TRBV29-1, the J call TRBJ2-7; a possible D gene is TRBD1 (6 bases). The CDR3 runs to 13 residues. Germline V gives CDR1 SQVTM, CDR2 ANQGSEA. With 6 bases removed from V and 0 bases from J, the gap between germline ends came to 12 bases. CDR3 sequence: CSVVGQSSYEQYF. CDR3 bases: TGCAGCGTGGTAGGACAGAGCTCCTACGAGCAGTACTTC.

This clonotype appeared a few times. The chain is built from TRBV20-1 and TRBJ2-7, with 16 bases aligning to TRBD2. The germline V gene has CDR1 DFQATT and CDR2 SNEGSKA (reference sequence). The V gene end was trimmed by 1 base and the J gene end by 3 bases; junction bases not matched to a gene: 6. This CDR3 is 17 amino acids long. CDR3 residues: CSARGGTSGRDYYEQYF. The CDR3 DNA is TGCAGTGCTAGAGGCGGGACTAGCGGGAGGGATTACTACGAGCAGTACTTC.

This sequence joins TRBV20-1 and TRBJ2-1, with TRBD2 identical over 14 bases. Per the germline V gene, CDR1 is DFQATT and CDR2 is SNEGSKA (reference sequence). Trimming cost V 1 base and J 4 bases; bases outside gene matches: 6. This CDR3 is 17 amino acids long. The CDR3 DNA follows: TGCAGTGCTAGAGTCAGGACTAGCGGGGGGTTATACAATGAGCAGTTCTTC. It translates to CSARVRTSGGLYNEQFF.

The rearrangement joins TRBV10-3 to TRBJ1-2; a possible D gene is TRBD1 (6 bases). CDR3 length: 15 amino acids. CDR1 is ENHRY and CDR2 is SYGVKD in the germline V gene. V lost 3 bases and J 5 bases, leaving 16 bases between the germline ends. Here the CDR3 DNA reads TGTGCCATCAGTGACCCAGTGGGGGGCGAGTATGGCTACACCTTC. As protein: CAISDPVGGEYGYTF.

This chain connects TRBV7-6 to TRBJ2-7, with 11 bases fitting TRBD2. Germline trimming cut 5 bases from V and 4 bases from J; bases unmatched to any gene: 10. The CDR3 sequence is 16 residues long. The germline V gene has CDR1 SGHVS and CDR2 FNYEAQ. The CDR3: CASSPTLAGGGYEQYF. Here the CDR3 DNA reads TGTGCCAGCAGCCCTACCCTAGCGGGAGGCGGGTACGAGCAGTACTTC.

This clonotype was observed a handful of times. The chain joins TRBV7-2 to TRBJ2-5, with D unresolved. The CDR3 is 17 residues long. The germline V gene encodes CDR1 SGHTA and CDR2 FQGNSA. The V and J ends lost 1 base and 5 bases respectively, with 20 bases between them. CDR3: CASSLGAAVYPGETQYF. The CDR3 DNA reads TGTGCCAGCAGCTTAGGGGCGGCTGTTTATCCCGGGGAGACCCAGTACTTC.

This chain uses TRBV5-4 with TRBJ2-3, with D possibly TRBD2 on 5 matching bases. V was trimmed by 0 bases and J by 9 bases, leaving 11 bases between them. This CDR3 has 13 amino acids. Germline CDR1 is SGHNT and CDR2 is YYREEE (reference sequence). The DNA of the CDR3 is TGTGCCAGCAGCTTGGAAGGAGGCAGGACGCAGTATTTT. Translated, it gives CASSLEGGRTQYF.